The entry below describes one T cell receptor beta chain. It has no known antigen specificity. Base qualities are missing; no much larger clone stands one base away. Library creation used the immunoSEQ multiplex PCR assay. For the multiplex PCR, a mixture combining 60 forward primers for TCR Vbeta segments and 13 reverse primers for TCR Jbeta segments was used. The CDR3 region of rearranged TCR beta genes was amplified from genomic DNA by a multiplex PCR assay. The Illumina HiSeq System was used to sequence the amplified TCR beta libraries as 87-base-pair reads. In the authors' own workflow: Across the 670 or so repertoires, a later analysis counted 75 million to 90 million unique TCR beta chains, 9.5 million to 13 million of which were shared by at least two donors. To remove PCR and sequencing errors, raw reads were error-corrected and collapsed into unique sequences using a nearest-neighbor algorithm that merged closely related sequences. V, D and J gene segments were assigned by aligning CDR3 sequences to IMGT reference sequences. Each retained sequence needed at least a six-nucleotide match to both a V gene segment and a J gene segment. Rearrangements were classified as productive when the CDR3 lacked stop codons and remained in frame with V and J, and all other rearrangements were classified as non-productive. Following IMGT convention, CDR3 was defined as the stretch from the second conserved V-encoded cysteine to the conserved J-encoded phenylalanine. The earlier analysis of 500 to 600 of the donors excluded sequences that lacked an unambiguous match to a single V gene segment. In an earlier analysis of several hundred of the donors, V segments were called functional above 56.7% productive rearrangements and were called segregating when the between-donor standard deviation exceeded 5%. A statistical classification framework was built for diagnosing cytomegalovirus status from the catalog of TCR beta chain sequences. V and J gene assignment, in a later analysis, came from comparing TCR nucleotide sequences with IMGT/GENE-DB human TR gene sequences. The TCRdist pipeline was used in a later analysis to assign CDR3 sequences and most-parsimonious VDJ recombination scenarios. In a later analysis, each TCR beta chain was defined by its CDR3 amino acid sequence together with its V-gene family, and reads lacking a unique V-gene family were excluded. A later analysis removed several hundred highly shared, low-generation-probability nucleotide sequences to deal with suspected cross-contamination and a sequencing artifact. In a later analysis, a clonal expansion index was calculated for each public chain from normalized within-repertoire ranks of inferred template counts. In a later analysis, generation probabilities were computed using a VDJ recombination model fitted to out-of-frame rearrangements, and the results were checked against IGoR. Hypergeometric tests were used in a later analysis to score TCR-TCR, TCR-HLA and TCR-CMV co-occurrence, with a repertoire-size bias correction applied to the TCR pairs. False discovery rates were estimated in a later analysis by permuting HLA or CMV assignments 20 times. A later analysis grouped co-occurring TCRs with DBSCAN, adding TCRdist sequence similarity when clustering within HLA-allele-positive subsets. Repertoires with fewer than 30,000 or more than 120,000 public chains were left out of co-occurrence clustering, as were four to six repertoires with anomalous nucleotide sharing. TCRdb re-hosts the immuneACCESS table, in-frame sequences only. Its copies lack some clones; in the studies checked, an unresolved V gene accounts for under half of them, and the cause for the rest is not known. V, J and clone size were drawn from that table, and D and trimming were deduced from the DNA. The table for this sample lists 250,000 to 300,000 clones; around nine tenths of them were counted only once. The ten largest clones capture about 1.5% of the sample.

In total, 600 or so healthy bone marrow donors made up the cohort. Cohort members were all nominally healthy when sampled, although unrecorded immune exposures were likely present. The donor was CMV seronegative and belonged to the group of 350 or so seronegative cohort members. Every donor gave a peripheral blood sample, and the peripheral blood mononuclear cells from that sample were used for TCR beta sequencing. Genomic DNA was extracted from the blood cell samples with the Qiagen DNeasy Blood Extraction Kit. This record comes from a study of cytomegalovirus exposure and HLA in healthy donors (dated by TCRdb to between 2016 and 2019). Describing the broader study: In an earlier analysis of 550 to 750 of the donors, 250 to 350 Gb of sequence data and 90 million to 120 million unique TCR beta sequences from about 190 million T cells were reported. About 330 gigabases of sequencing data and roughly 80 million unique TCR sequences made up an early release that covered some 640 HLA-typed donors. Among 350 to 400 genotyped donors of the cohort, an average of 235,054 unique TCR beta nucleotide sequences were sequenced per donor, approximately 20% of them non-productive. Typing coverage varied by locus: roughly 629-630 donors for A, B, C, DRB1 and DQB1; some 520 for DQA1; more than 600 for DPA1; around 490 for DPB1. Every discovery cohort repertoire had been produced on one sequencing platform. To study patterns of TCR occurrence, a later analysis re-analyzed previously published TCR beta repertoires from 666 donors and added high-resolution HLA genotyping. The study aimed to test whether cataloging public T cell receptors could reveal signatures of past pathogen exposure. The study used immunosequencing to profile the T cell repertoires of several hundred subjects and linked those repertoires to cytomegalovirus serostatus. In the later analysis, no new phenotypic data were used to find candidate immune exposures; instead, reliance was placed on TCR beta sequences and their occurrence across donors. Along with the approximately 700-subject first cohort, a separate validation cohort of approximately 110 different subjects was used. High-throughput TCR immunosequencing, statistical association of individual TCRs with disease status, and machine learning were combined to predict cytomegalovirus infection status. Donor age, sex, ethnicity and CMV serostatus were compiled together with the repertoire data. Roughly five DR-DQ haplotypes were treated as single units for association and clustering because of strong linkage in the cohort. Among the roughly 400 genotyped donors, around 79% belonged to the genetic ancestry cluster associated with self-reported Caucasian donors. In a later genetic analysis, genome-wide SNP genotypes for about three fifths of the 666 donors were used, and that subset was treated as a discovery cohort. To decide whether each TCR beta V gene segment behaved as functional or pseudogenic, an earlier analysis of approximately 620 of the donors relied on high-throughput TCR beta sequencing. HLA typing included class I and class II loci at four-digit resolution. The paper's findings and limits, for the study overall: Most TCR sequences were observed very rarely across donors, whereas some public TCRs were present in many individuals. Cytomegalovirus status was reported to be diagnosed by the classifier with high specificity and sensitivity in both the original and validation cohorts. In vitro tests confirmed that a few of the cytomegalovirus-associated TCR beta chains recognize cytomegalovirus antigens. When HLA alleles, especially DR and DQ, strongly co-occurred, TCR associations were difficult to assign to individual alleles. The authors suggested that the approach could potentially be generalized to other disease states and immunological phenotypes. Roughly uniform sequencing depth across donors was assumed in presence/absence analyses, although this assumption may not hold. In a later analysis, some 18,000 TCR beta sequences were associated with specific HLA alleles at a false discovery rate of 0.05. Because counts were too low, seventeen rarely observed V segments, including chromosome 9 orphons, were left out of the earlier analysis of approximately 580 of the donors. A later genetic analysis reported fewer N-insertions in productive TCRs among donors in an Asian-associated ancestry cluster than the 666-donor mean. Some IMGT-functional V segments, including TRBV6-2 and TRBV6-3, could not be distinguished by the 87-base-pair reads and were therefore excluded. A further reported finding was that TCR beta sequences accurately predicted the HLA-A and HLA-B alleles for most subjects in the first cohort. Because HLA typing was unavailable for some donors at each locus, only the typed subset was used in association tests. According to a later analysis, TCR association rates differed among HLA loci, with DRB1 alleles showing the most associated TCRs and HLA-C alleles showing the fewest. A group of highly shared sequence variants was considered likely to be a technical artifact of the sequencing pipeline. A total of fewer than 200 TCR beta chains were listed by the study as associated with cytomegalovirus. Only TCR beta chains were sequenced in this cohort, and the absence of alpha or paired-chain data limited detectable features. An association between a missense DCLRE1C variant and V-gene and J-gene trimming of TCR beta chains was found in a later genetic analysis and replicated in an independent cohort. In a later analysis, HLA-associated TCR beta chains were found to be more clonally expanded and to have lower generation probabilities than equally common non-associated chains. The only immune exposure information available for the cohort was CMV serostatus. According to a later analysis, most CMV-associated TCR beta chains appeared to be HLA-restricted, and the HLA associations seemed to be driven largely by CMV exposure. Correlated functional status among segregating V segments might reflect linkage disequilibrium, but an unknown experimental factor could not be ruled out. In an earlier analysis of approximately 590 of the donors, most TCR beta V segments appeared in productive rearrangements about 87% or about 30% of the time, broadly matching IMGT annotations. A later analysis reported that several top co-occurrence clusters appeared linked to parvovirus B19, influenza, CMV and Epstein-Barr virus.

V is reduced by 6 bases and J by 2 bases, leaving a spacing of 20 bases between them. The CDR3 starts with the cysteine, ends with the phenylalanine, and has 17 residues. Just the 51-base CDR3 DNA is kept, in frame starting at base 1. The germline V gene (reference sequence) supplies CDR1 LNHDA and CDR2 SQIVND. The TCR comes from a girl aged 2-10 years in good health and CMV-seronegative. Sequencing was carried out using PBMCs. The sequence links TRBV19 to TRBJ2-1; TRBD2 might be the D gene, on 5 matching bases. CDR3 sequence: CASRNIVGRATYNEQFF. The nucleotide sequence is TGTGCCAGTAGAAACATAGTCGGGCGGGCCACCTACAATGAGCAGTTCTTC.